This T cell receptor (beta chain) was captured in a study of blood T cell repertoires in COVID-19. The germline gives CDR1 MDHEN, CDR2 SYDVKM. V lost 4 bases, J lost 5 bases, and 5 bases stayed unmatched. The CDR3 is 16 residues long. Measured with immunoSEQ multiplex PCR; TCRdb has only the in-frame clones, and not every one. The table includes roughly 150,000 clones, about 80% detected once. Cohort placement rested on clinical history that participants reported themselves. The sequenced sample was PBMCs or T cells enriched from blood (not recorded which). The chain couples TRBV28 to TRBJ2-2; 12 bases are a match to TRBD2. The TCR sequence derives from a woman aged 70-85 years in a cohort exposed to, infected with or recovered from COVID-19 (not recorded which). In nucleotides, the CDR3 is TGTGCCAGCAGTTCCCCCGGGACTAGCGGGACCGGGGAGCTGTTTTTT. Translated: CASSSPGTSGTGELFF.